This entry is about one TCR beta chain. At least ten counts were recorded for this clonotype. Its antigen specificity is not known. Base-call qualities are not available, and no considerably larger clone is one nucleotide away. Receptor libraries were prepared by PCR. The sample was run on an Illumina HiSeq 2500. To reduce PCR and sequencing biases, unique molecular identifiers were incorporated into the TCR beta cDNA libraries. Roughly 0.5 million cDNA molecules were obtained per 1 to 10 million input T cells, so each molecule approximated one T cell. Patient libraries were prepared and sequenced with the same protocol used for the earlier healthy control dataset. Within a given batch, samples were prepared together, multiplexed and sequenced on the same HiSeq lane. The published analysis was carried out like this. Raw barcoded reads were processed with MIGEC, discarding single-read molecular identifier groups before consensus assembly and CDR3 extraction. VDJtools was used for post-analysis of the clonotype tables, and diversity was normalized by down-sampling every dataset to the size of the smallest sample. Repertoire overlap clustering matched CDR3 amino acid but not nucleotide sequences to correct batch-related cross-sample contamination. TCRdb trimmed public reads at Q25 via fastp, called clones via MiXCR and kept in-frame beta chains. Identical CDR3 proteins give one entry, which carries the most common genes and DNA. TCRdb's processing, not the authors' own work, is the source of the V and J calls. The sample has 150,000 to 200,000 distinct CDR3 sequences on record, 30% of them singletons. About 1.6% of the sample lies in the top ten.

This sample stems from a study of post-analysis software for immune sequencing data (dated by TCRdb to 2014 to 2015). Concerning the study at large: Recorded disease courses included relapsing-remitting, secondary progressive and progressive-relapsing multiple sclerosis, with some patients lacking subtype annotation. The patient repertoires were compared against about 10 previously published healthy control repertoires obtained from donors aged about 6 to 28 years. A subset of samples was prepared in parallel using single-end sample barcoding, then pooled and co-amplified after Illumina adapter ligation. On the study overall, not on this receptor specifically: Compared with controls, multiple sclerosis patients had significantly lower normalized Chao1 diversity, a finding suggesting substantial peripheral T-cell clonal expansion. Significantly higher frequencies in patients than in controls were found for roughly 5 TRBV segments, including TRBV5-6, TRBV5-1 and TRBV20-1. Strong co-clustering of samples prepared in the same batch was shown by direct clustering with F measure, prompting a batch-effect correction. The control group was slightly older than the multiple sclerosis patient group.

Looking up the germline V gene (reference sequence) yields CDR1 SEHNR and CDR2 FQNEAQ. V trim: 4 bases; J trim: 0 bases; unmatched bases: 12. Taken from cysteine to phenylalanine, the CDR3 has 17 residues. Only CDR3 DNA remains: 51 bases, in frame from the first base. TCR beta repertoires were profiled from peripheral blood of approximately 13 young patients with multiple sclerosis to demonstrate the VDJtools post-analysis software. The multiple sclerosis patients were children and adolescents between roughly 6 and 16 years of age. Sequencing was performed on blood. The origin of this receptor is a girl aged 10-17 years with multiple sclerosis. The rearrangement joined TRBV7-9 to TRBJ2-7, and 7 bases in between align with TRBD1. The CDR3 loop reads CASSSTTGEPSSYEQYF. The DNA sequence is TGTGCCAGCAGCTCCACTACAGGGGAGCCGAGCTCCTACGAGCAGTACTTC.